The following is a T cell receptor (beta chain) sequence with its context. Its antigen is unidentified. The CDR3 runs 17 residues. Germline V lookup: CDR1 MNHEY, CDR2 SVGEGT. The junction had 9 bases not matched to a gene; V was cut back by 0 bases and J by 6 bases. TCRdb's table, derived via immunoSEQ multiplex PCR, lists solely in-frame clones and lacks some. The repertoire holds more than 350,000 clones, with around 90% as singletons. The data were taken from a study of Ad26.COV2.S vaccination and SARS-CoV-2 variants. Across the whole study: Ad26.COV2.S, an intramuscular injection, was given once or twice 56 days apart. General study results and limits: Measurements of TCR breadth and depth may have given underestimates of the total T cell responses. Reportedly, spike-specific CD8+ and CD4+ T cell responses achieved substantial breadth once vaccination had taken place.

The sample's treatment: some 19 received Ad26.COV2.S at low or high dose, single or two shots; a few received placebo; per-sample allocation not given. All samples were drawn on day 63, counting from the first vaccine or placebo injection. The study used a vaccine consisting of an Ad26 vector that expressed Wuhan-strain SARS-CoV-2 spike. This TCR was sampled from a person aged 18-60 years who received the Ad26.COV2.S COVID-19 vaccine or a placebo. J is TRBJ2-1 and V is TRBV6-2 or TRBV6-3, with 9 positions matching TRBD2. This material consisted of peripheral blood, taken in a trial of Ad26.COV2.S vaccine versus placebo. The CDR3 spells CASSYSLGLAGTNEQFF. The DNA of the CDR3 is TGTGCCAGCAGTTACTCATTAGGGCTAGCGGGGACCAATGAGCAGTTCTTC.